This T cell receptor beta chain was identified in a study of T cell responses to AZD1222 COVID-19 vaccine. Broader study findings: Dominant at 160-218 and 743-854, vaccine-associated CD4 TCRs also spanned spike. Spike-specific TCR breadth and depth both grew after two AZD1222 doses. Among the donors, most were white British and more were female, and clonal diversity was possibly underestimated.

Whether given at about 4 or about 12 weeks, second doses were pooled. On this clone itself: Its cognate antigen is unknown.

The CDR3 extends over 19 amino acids. V dropped 3 bases and J dropped 0; count of bases not matched to a gene: 13. The germline V gene encodes CDR1 SGDLS and CDR2 YYNGEE. Produced via immunoSEQ multiplex PCR; TCRdb's table is partial and in-frame only. The sample carries around 150,000 clones, 90% to 95% recorded once. The sample consisted of peripheral blood, taken 28 days after the second AZD1222 dose. The sequence came from an adult who received the AZD1222 COVID-19 vaccine. The chain employs TRBV9 and TRBJ2-3; 10 bases are shared with TRBD2. The CDR3 loop is CASSAGSLAGDFSTDTQYF. In nucleotides, the CDR3 is TGTGCCAGCAGCGCGGGGAGTCTAGCGGGAGATTTCAGCACAGATACGCAGTATTTT.